The following is a T cell receptor beta chain sequence with its context. This record comes from a study of CXCR3-negative and CXCR3-positive naive CD8 T cells. With a few hundred thousand cells each, the CD8+ T cell subsets were individually sorted in triplicate. CDR1 is SEHNR, CDR2 FQNEAQ, per germline (reference sequence). The length of the CDR3 is 13 residues. Carrying UMI labels, the TRB cDNA libraries were prepared through 5' RACE. One entry per CDR3 protein, without DNA, is what TCRdb gives after re-calling the 5' RACE reads. This table lists approximately 9,700 distinct CDR3 sequences. The TCR was taken from a human donor in good health. Some clones in this sample may be carry-over from other donors' samples. The sample consisted of naive CXCR3- CD8+ T cells from blood. The subset: CD45RO-CCR7+CD27+CD95- naive CD8+ T cells lacking CXCR3 (TNR3-). V and J are TRBV7-9 and TRBJ2-3. CDR3: CASGSSSTDTQYF.